These T cell receptor beta chains were read from a single sample in a study of T cell responses to AZD1222 COVID-19 vaccine. The table came from immunoSEQ multiplex PCR; TCRdb's copy has only in-frame clones and leaves some out. Of approximately 150,000 clones listed, 85% to 90% are singletons. The sample was peripheral blood, taken on day 0 of AZD1222 vaccination. Receptors originate from an adult in good health. The CDR3 runs from the conserved cysteine through the conserved F or W. A D gene is named only where the DNA matches it firmly. Some rows mark clone size as missing; the rest say once, few, many or name a class of expanded clone.

V,D,size,J,DNA,CDR3
TRBV19,.,.,TRBJ1-6,TGTGCCAGTAGTATCAATTTAAATTCACCCCTCCACTTT,CASSINLNSPLHF
TRBV5-8,.,once,TRBJ2-4,TGTGCCAGCAGCAGGCCGGGCCGGGCCAAAAACATTCAGTACTTC,CASSRPGRAKNIQYF
TRBV28,.,.,TRBJ1-5,TGTGCCAGCAGACCCGACCAAACGGGACGCAATCAGCCCCAGCATTTT,CASRPDQTGRNQPQHF
TRBV27,.,.,TRBJ1-5,TGTGCCAGCAGTTTTCAGGTGGGGCAGCCCCAGCATTTT,CASSFQVGQPQHF
TRBV3-1/TRBV3-2,TRBD1,.,TRBJ2-2,TGTGCCAGCAGCCCCGGGACAGGGGATTCGAACACCGGGGAGCTGTTTTTT,CASSPGTGDSNTGELFF
TRBV24-1,.,.,TRBJ1-2,TGTGCCACCAGTGATTCCCGCAGGGGAGCTCATCTCCATGGCTACACCTTC,CATSDSRRGAHLHGYTF
TRBV5-1,TRBD2,.,TRBJ2-1,TGCGCCAGCAGCTTGGTGGTGACTAGCGGGGGCTCCAATGAGCAGTTCTTC,CASSLVVTSGGSNEQFF
TRBV5-5,.,.,TRBJ1-3,TGTGCCAGCAGCGTGAGGGGGGTCTCTGGAAACACCATATATTTT,CASSVRGVSGNTIYF
TRBV19,.,.,TRBJ2-3,TGTGCCAGTAGTACCCCCAACGCAGATACGCAGTATTTT,CASSTPNADTQYF
TRBV7-9,TRBD2,once,TRBJ2-1,TGTGCCAGCAGCATAAGCGGGGTAATCTACAATGAGCAGTTCTTC,CASSISGVIYNEQFF
TRBV30,.,.,TRBJ1-6,TGTGCCTGGAGCAAGTCCTCCGGGGTCGGGATATCACCCCTCCACTTT,CAWSKSSGVGISPLHF
TRBV18,TRBD2,.,TRBJ2-7,TGTGCCAGCTCACCACCGGGACTAGCGGGAGGAACGGGGGACGAGCAGTACTTC,CASSPPGLAGGTGDEQYF
TRBV30,.,.,TRBJ1-1,TGTGCCTGGAGTGTTAGTGATTTGAACACTGAAGCTTTCTTT,CAWSVSDLNTEAFF
TRBV11-2,TRBD1,.,TRBJ1-2,TGTGCCAGCACCACCTCCAGGACAGGGGACTATGGCTACACCTTC,CASTTSRTGDYGYTF
TRBV7-2,TRBD2,.,TRBJ2-7,TGTGCCAGCAGCGGGCGTGGGCGGGGGAGCTCCTACGAGCAGTACTTC,CASSGRGRGSSYEQYF
TRBV3-1/TRBV3-2,.,.,TRBJ1-4,TGTGCCAGCAGCCAAGGGGGCTCGCGCGCTAATGAAAAACTGTTTTTT,CASSQGGSRANEKLFF
TRBV10-3,.,.,TRBJ1-1,TGTGCCATCAGTGGATCGGGGTCTATGAACACTGAAGCTTTCTTT,CAISGSGSMNTEAFF
TRBV30,.,.,TRBJ1-1,TGTGCCTGGAGTATGAACACTGAAGCTTTCTTT,CAWSMNTEAFF
TRBV19,TRBD1,.,TRBJ1-1,TGTGCCAGTAGTGAAAAGACCGGGACAGGGGGTGAAGACACTGAAGCTTTCTTT,CASSEKTGTGGEDTEAFF
TRBV7-8,.,.,TRBJ1-4,TGTGCCAGCAGCTTAGGAGTTGCCAATGAAAAACTGTTTTTT,CASSLGVANEKLFF
TRBV10-1,.,.,TRBJ2-2,TGCGCCAGCAGGCCTGGACAGAACACCGGGGAGCTGTTTTTT,CASRPGQNTGELFF
TRBV30,TRBD2,.,TRBJ2-2,TGTGCCTGGAGCGACGGGGGGGCCGGGGAGCTGTTTTTT,CAWSDGGAGELFF
TRBV28,TRBD2,.,TRBJ2-3,TGTGCCAGCAGTTTATGGCTAGCGGGAGGCACAGATACGCAGTATTTT,CASSLWLAGGTDTQYF
TRBV29-1,TRBD2,.,TRBJ2-1,TGCAGCGTTGAATTGGGACTACCTGACACTGAGCAGTTCTTC,CSVELGLPDTEQFF
TRBV28,.,.,TRBJ1-6,TGTGCCAGCAGTCAGAACTTGAACAGCTTTAATTCACCCCTCCACTTT,CASSQNLNSFNSPLHF
TRBV10-1,.,.,TRBJ1-2,TGCGCCAGCAGTGATGCGGGACGGCCTGAAGACTATGGCTACACCTTC,CASSDAGRPEDYGYTF
TRBV18,.,.,TRBJ1-6,TGTGCCAGCTCCAACGCGGGGGGCAACAATTCACCCCTCCACTTT,CASSNAGGNNSPLHF
TRBV6-1,TRBD2,.,TRBJ2-1,TGTGCCAGCAGTGAACTAGCGGGAGGGTTCTACAATGAGCAGTTCTTC,CASSELAGGFYNEQFF
TRBV7-3,.,.,TRBJ2-5,TGTGCCAGCAGCTTCGGCCCACCGGGAGAGACCCAGTACTTC,CASSFGPPGETQYF
TRBV10-3,.,.,TRBJ2-3,TGTGCCATCAGTGAGTCTGGGATGAGTACAGATACGCAGTATTTT,CAISESGMSTDTQYF
TRBV5-5,.,.,TRBJ2-2,TGTGCCAGCAGCCCCCTAGCAAACACCGGGGAGCTGTTTTTT,CASSPLANTGELFF
TRBV5-6,TRBD1,.,TRBJ2-1,TGTGCCAGCAGCACTCCGGGACAGACCTACAATGAGCAGTTCTTC,CASSTPGQTYNEQFF
TRBV12-5,.,.,TRBJ1-1,TGTGCTAGTGCCTTGGGGGGTGGCACTGAAGCTTTCTTT,CASALGGGTEAFF
TRBV11-2,.,.,TRBJ2-7,TGTGCCAGCAGCTTCACCTCCGGACTCGCTTCGGAGGAGCAGTACTTC,CASSFTSGLASEEQYF
TRBV5-6,TRBD2,.,TRBJ2-3,TGTGCCAGCAGCTCTCTCGGACTAGCGGCAGATACGCAGTATTTT,CASSSLGLAADTQYF
TRBV3-1/TRBV3-2,.,.,TRBJ1-1,TGTGCCAGCAGCCAAGGTCCAGGGCAAGCTTTCTTT,CASSQGPGQAFF
TRBV6-5,.,.,TRBJ2-3,TGTGCCAGCAGTTCCCCCGGGGGCCTGGCAGATACGCAGTATTTT,CASSSPGGLADTQYF
TRBV6-1,.,.,TRBJ1-4,TGTGCCAGCAGTGATCGACGCTCGGGAAAACTGTTTTTT,CASSDRRSGKLFF
TRBV11-2,.,.,TRBJ2-7,TGTGCCAGCAGCTTAGAGCACCCTGGCTCCTACGAGCAGTACTTC,CASSLEHPGSYEQYF